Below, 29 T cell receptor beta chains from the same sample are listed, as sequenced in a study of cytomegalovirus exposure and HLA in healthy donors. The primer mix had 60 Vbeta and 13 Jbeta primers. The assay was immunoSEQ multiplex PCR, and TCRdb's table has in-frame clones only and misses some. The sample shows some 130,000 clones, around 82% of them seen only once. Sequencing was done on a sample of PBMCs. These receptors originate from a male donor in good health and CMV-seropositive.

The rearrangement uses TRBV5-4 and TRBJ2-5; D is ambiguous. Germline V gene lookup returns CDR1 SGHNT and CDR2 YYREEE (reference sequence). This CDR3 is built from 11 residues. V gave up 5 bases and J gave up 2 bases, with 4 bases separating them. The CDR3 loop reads CASRSQETQYF. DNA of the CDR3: TGTGCCAGCAGATCGCAAGAGACCCAGTACTTC.

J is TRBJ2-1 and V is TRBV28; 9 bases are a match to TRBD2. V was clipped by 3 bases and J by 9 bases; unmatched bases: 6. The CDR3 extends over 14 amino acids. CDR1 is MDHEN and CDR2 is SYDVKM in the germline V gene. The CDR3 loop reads CASSLGLARSEQFF. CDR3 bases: TGTGCCAGCAGTTTGGGACTAGCCAGGAGTGAGCAGTTCTTC. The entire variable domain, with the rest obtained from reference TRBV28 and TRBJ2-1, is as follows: DVKVTQSSRYLVKRTGEKVFLECVQDMDHENMFWYRQDPGLGLRLIYFSYDVKMKEKGDIPEGYSVSREKKERFSLILESASTNQTSMYLCASSLGLARSEQFFGPGTRLTVL.

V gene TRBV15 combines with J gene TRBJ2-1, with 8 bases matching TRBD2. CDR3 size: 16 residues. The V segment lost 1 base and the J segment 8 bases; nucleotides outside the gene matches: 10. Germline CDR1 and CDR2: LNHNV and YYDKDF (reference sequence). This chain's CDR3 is CATSRAPGLEVDEQFF. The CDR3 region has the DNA TGTGCCACCAGCAGAGCTCCGGGACTAGAGGTCGATGAGCAGTTCTTC. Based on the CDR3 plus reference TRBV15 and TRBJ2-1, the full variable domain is DAMVIQNPRYQVTQFGKPVTLSCSQTLNHNVMYWYQQKSSQAPKLLFHYYDKDFNNEADTPDNFQSRRPNTSFCFLDIRSPGLGDTAMYLCATSRAPGLEVDEQFFGPGTRLTVL.

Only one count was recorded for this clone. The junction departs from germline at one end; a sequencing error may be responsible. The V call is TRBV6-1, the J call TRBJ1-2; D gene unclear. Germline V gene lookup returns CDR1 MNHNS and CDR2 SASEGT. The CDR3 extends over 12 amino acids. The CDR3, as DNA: TGTGCCAGCAGCGAAGACGTCGGTGGCTACACCTTC. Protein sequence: CASSEDVGGYTF.

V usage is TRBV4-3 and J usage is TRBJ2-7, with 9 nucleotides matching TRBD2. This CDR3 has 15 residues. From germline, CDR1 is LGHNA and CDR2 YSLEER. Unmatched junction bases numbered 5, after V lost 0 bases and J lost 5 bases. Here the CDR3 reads CASSQEIAGVNEQYF. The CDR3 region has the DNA TGCGCCAGCAGCCAAGAAATAGCGGGAGTAAACGAGCAGTACTTC.

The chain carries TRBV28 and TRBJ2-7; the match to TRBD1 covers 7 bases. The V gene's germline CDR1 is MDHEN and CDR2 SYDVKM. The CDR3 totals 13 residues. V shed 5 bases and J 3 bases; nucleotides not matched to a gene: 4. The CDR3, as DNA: TGTGCCAGCAGTCCCCGACAGGGCTACGAGCAGTACTTC. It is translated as CASSPRQGYEQYF.

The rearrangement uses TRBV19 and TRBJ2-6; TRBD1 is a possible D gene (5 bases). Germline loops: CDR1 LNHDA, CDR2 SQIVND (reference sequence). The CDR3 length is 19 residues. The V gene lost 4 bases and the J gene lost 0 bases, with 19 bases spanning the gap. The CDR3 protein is CASSTARWTTSSGANVLTF. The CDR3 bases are TGTGCCAGTAGTACCGCCCGGTGGACAACCAGCTCTGGGGCCAACGTCCTGACTTTC.

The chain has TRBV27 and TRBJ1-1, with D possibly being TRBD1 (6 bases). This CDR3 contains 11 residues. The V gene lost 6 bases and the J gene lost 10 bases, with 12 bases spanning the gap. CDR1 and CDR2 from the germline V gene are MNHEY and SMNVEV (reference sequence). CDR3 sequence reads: CASRYEGGAFF. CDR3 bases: TGTGCCAGCAGATATGAAGGGGGAGCTTTCTTT.

CDR3 nucleotide sequence: TGTGCCAGCAACAGGGTTGCCCCCTACAATGAGCAGTTCTTC. Translating it yields CASNRVAPYNEQFF. The V call is TRBV28, the J call TRBJ2-1, with D possibly being TRBD1 (6 bases). The CDR3 is made up of 14 amino acids. Germline CDR1 and CDR2: MDHEN and SYDVKM. V was shortened by 7 bases and J by 2 bases, with 12 bases between the two germline ends. Full variable domain (missing parts from reference TRBV28 and TRBJ2-1): DVKVTQSSRYLVKRTGEKVFLECVQDMDHENMFWYRQDPGLGLRLIYFSYDVKMKEKGDIPEGYSVSREKKERFSLILESASTNQTSMYLCASNRVAPYNEQFFGPGTRLTVL.

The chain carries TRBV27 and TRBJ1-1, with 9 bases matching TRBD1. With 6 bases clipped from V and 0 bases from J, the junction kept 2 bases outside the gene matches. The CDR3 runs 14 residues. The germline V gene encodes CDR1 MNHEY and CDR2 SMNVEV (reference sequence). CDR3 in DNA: TGTGCCAGCAGGGGGGACAGGGTGAACACTGAAGCTTTCTTT. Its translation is CASRGDRVNTEAFF.

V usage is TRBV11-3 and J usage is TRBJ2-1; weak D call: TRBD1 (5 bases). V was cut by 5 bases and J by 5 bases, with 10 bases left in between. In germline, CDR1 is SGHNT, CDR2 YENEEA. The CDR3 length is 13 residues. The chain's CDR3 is CASSPTRDNEQFF. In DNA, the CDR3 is TGTGCCAGCAGCCCAACCAGGGACAATGAGCAGTTCTTC. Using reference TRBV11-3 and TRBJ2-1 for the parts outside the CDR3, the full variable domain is EAGVVQSPRYKIIEKKQPVAFWCNPISGHNTLYWYLQNLGQGPELLIRYENEEAVDDSQLPKDRFSAERLKGVDSTLKIQPAELGDSAVYLCASSPTRDNEQFFGPGTRLTVL.

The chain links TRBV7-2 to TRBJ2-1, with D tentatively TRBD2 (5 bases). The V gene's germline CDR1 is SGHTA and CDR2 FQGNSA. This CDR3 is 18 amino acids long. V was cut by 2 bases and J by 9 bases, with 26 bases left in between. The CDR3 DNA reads TGTGCCAGCAGCTTAAGTGGGGATTCGGCGGCGGGTACTGGTGAGCAGTTCTTC. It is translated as CASSLSGDSAAGTGEQFF.

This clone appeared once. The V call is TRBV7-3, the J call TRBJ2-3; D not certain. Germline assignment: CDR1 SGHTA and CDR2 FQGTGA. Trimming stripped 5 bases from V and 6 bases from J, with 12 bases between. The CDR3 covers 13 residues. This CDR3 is CASSNHGVDTQYF. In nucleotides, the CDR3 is TGTGCCAGCAGCAATCACGGTGTGGATACGCAGTATTTT.

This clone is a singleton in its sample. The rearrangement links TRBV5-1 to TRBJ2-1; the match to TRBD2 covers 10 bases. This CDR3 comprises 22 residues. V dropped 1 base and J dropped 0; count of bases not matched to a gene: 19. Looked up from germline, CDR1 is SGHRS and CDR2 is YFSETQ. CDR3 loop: CASSLPDSSGSPIWGSYNEQFF. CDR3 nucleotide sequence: TGCGCCAGCAGCTTGCCGGACTCTAGCGGGAGCCCCATATGGGGCTCCTACAATGAGCAGTTCTTC.

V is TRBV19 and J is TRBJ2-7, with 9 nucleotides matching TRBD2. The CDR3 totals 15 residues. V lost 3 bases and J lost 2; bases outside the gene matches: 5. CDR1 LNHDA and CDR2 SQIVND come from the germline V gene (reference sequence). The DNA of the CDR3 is TGTGCCAGTAGTATCGGGGTAGCGGGAGCCTACGAGCAGTACTTC. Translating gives CASSIGVAGAYEQYF.

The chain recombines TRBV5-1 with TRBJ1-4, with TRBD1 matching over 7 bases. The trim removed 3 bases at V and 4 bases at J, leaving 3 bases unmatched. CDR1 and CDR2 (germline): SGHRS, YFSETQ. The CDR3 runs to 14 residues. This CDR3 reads CASSSGQINEKLFF. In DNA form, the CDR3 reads TGCGCCAGCAGCTCGGGACAGATTAATGAAAAACTGTTTTTT. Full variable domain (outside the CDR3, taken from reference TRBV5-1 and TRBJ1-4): KAGVTQTPRYLIKTRGQQVTLSCSPISGHRSVSWYQQTPGQGLQFLFEYFSETQRNKGNFPGRFSGRQFSNSRSEMNVSTLELGDSALYLCASSSGQINEKLFFGSGTQLSVL.

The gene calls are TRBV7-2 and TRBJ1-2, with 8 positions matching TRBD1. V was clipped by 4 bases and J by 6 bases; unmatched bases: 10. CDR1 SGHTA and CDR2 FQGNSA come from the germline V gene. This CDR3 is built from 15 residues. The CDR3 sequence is CASSSWTGLGHGYTF. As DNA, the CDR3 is TGTGCCAGCAGCTCGTGGACAGGGTTGGGTCATGGCTACACCTTC.

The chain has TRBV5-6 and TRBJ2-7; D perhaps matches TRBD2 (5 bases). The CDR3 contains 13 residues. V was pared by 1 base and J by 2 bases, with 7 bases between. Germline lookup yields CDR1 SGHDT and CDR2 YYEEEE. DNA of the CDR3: TGTGCCAGCAGCTTGCGCGGGCCCTACGAGCAGTACTTC. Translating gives CASSLRGPYEQYF.

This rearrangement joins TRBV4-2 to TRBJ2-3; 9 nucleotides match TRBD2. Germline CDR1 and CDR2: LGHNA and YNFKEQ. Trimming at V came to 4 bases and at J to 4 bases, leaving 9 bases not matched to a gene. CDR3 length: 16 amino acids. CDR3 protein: CASSPPTREGPDTQYF. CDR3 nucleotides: TGTGCCAGCAGCCCCCCGACGCGGGAGGGTCCAGATACGCAGTATTTT.

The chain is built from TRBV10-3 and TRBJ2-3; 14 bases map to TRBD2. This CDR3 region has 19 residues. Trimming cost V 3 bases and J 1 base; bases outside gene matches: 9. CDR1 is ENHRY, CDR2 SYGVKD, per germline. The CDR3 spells CAISDLGTSGRGGTDTQYF. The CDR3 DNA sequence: TGTGCCATCAGTGACCTCGGGACTAGCGGGAGAGGAGGCACAGATACGCAGTATTTT.

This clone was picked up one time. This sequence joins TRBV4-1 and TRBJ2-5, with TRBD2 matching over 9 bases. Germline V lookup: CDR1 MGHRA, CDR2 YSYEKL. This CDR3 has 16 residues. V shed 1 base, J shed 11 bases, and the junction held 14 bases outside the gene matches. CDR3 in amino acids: CASSQVGSRAGGPQYF. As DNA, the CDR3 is TGCGCCAGCAGCCAAGTAGGATCGCGAGCGGGGGGTCCTCAGTACTTC.

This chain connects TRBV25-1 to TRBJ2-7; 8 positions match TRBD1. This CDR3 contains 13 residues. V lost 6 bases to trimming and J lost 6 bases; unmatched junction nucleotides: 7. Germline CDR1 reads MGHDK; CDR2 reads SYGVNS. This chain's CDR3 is CASRDRVWGEQYF. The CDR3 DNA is TGTGCCAGCAGGGACAGGGTCTGGGGCGAGCAGTACTTC.

As DNA, the CDR3 is TGTGCCAGCAGCCACTTGAACAATGAGCAGTTCTTC. It is translated as CASSHLNNEQFF. V is TRBV11-2 and J is TRBJ2-1; unclear D gene. V was pared by 5 bases and J by 5 bases, with 7 bases between. In germline, CDR1 is SGHAT, CDR2 FQNNGV. The CDR3 extends over 12 amino acids.

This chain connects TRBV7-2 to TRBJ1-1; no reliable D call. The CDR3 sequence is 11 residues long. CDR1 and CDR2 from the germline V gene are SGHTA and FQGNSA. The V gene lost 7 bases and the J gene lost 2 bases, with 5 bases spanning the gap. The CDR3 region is CASTVNTEAFF. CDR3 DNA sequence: TGTGCCAGCACCGTTAACACTGAAGCTTTCTTT.

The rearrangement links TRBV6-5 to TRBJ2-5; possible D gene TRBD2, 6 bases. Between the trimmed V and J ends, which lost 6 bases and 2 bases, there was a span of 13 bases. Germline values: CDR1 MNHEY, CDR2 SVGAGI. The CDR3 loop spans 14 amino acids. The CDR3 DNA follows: TGTGCCAGCAGCCCACCGGGGGTACAAGAGACCCAGTACTTC. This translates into CASSPPGVQETQYF.

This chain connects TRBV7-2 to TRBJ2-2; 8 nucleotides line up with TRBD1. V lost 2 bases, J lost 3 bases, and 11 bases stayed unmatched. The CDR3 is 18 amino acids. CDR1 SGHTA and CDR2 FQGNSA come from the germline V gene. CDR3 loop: CASSLRLRDRGDTGELFF. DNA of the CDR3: TGTGCCAGCAGCTTACGTCTAAGAGACAGGGGCGACACCGGGGAGCTGTTTTTT.

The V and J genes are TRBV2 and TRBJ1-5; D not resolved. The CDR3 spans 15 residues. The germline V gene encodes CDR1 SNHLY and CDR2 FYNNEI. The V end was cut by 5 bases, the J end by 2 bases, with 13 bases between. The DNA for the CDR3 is TGTGCCAGCAGTCTCCGTCAGGTCCGCAATCAGCCCCAGCATTTT. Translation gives CASSLRQVRNQPQHF.

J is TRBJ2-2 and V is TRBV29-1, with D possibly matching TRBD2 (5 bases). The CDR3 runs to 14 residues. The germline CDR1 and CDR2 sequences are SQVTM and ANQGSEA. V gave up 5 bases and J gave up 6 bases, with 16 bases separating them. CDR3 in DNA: TGCAGCGTTTACGGGATTCGGAATCCCGGGGAGCTGTTTTTT. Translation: CSVYGIRNPGELFF.

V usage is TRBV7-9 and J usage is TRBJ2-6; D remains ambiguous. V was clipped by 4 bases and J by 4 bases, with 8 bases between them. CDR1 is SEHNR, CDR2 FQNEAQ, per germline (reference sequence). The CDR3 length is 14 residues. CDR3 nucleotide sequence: TGTGCCAGCAGCTCCTTCCGGGGGGCCAACGTCCTGACTTTC. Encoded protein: CASSSFRGANVLTF.